Presented here are 27 T cell receptor beta chains from one specimen sequenced in a study of shared clonotypes between healthy human individuals. Using immunoSEQ multiplex PCR, the repertoire was profiled, and TCRdb retains in-frame clones only, with some absent. The sample has 450,000 to 500,000 clones; over 75% are singletons. Sequenced material: PBMCs. These receptors were taken from a woman in her thirties or forties in good health. Some clones in this sample may be carry-over from other donors' samples.

The count of this clone is one. The gene calls are TRBV5-1 and TRBJ2-5; D gene ambiguous. The germline V and J ends were trimmed by 5 bases and 1 base, with 9 bases remaining between them. The CDR3 extends over 13 amino acids. Germline-derived CDR1 and CDR2 are SGHRS and YFSETQ. The CDR3 coding sequence is TGCGCCAGCAGGGCGGAAGTCCAAGAGACCCAGTACTTC. This translates into CASRAEVQETQYF.

With regard to this clone: A far larger clone is one nucleotide away, so this likely arose from a read error. The chain joins TRBV6-5 to TRBJ1-3, with D possibly matching TRBD1 (5 bases). The CDR3 extends over 14 amino acids. Germline V gene data show CDR1 as MNHEY and CDR2 as SVGAGI. V was shortened by 6 bases and J by 4 bases, with 13 bases between the two germline ends. The CDR3 loop reads CASRADSLGNTIYF. The CDR3 DNA is TGTGCCAGCAGGGCCGACAGCCTCGGAAACACCATATATTTT.

In regard to this clone: A far bigger clonotype differs at one base, so this is likely a read error. The sample contains more than one DNA sequence encoding this CDR3. V and J are TRBV6-1 and TRBJ1-2, with D unresolved. This CDR3 comprises 12 residues. Germline V gene sequence: CDR1 MNHNS, CDR2 SASEGT. The CDR3 loop reads CASSEGNYGYTF. The CDR3, as DNA: TGTGCCAGCAGTGAGGGTAACTATGGCTACACCTTT.

Points on this clone: The likely explanation is a read error, given a far larger clone one base away. This sample also contains other DNA sequences that code for the same CDR3. This chain uses TRBV11-2 with TRBJ2-6, with D possibly being TRBD1 or TRBD2 (5 bases each). The CDR3 is made up of 18 amino acids. Germline V gene data show CDR1 as SGHAT and CDR2 as FQNNGV. V dropped 3 bases and J dropped 2 bases, with 17 bases sitting between them. The CDR3 is CASSFIPGTSPGANVLTF. The CDR3 coding sequence is TGTGCCAGCAGCTTTATCCCTGGGACGTCCCCTGGGGCCAACGTCCTGACTTTC.

This clone was counted between two and nine times. The chain joins TRBV27 to TRBJ1-1; 8 bases align to TRBD1. J gave up 7 bases and V 4 bases, and 5 bases lay outside the gene matches. Looked up from germline, CDR1 is MNHEY and CDR2 is SMNVEV (reference sequence). CDR3 length: 13 residues. CDR3 residues: CASSSGQGGEAFF. The CDR3 DNA is TGTGCCAGCAGTTCCGGACAGGGTGGTGAAGCTTTCTTT.

The chain recombines TRBV7-9 with TRBJ2-3; 10 nucleotides align to TRBD1. Trimming took 2 bases from V and 5 from J; bases not matched to a gene: 7. The CDR3 spans 16 residues. Germline V gives CDR1 SEHNR, CDR2 FQNEAQ (reference sequence). CDR3 in DNA: TGTGCCAGCAGCTTATCCCGGACAGGGGGAAGAGATACGCAGTATTTT. Its translation is CASSLSRTGGRDTQYF. Complete variable domain (other parts from reference TRBV7-9 and TRBJ2-3): DTGVSQNPRHKITKRGQNVTFRCDPISEHNRLYWYRQTLGQGPEFLTYFQNEAQLEKSRLLSDRFSAERPKGSFSTLEIQRTEQGDSAMYLCASSLSRTGGRDTQYFGPGTRLTVL.

As to this clone: A much larger clone lies one base from this, so it may be a read error. The chain recombines TRBV21-1 with TRBJ2-7; the table's D gene call, TRBD2, was not cross checked with the DNA. TRBV21-1 constitutes a pseudogene. The CDR3 has 11 residues. This CDR3 reads CASSNEDEQYF. The CDR3 DNA reads as TGTGCCAGCAGCAATGAGGACGAGCAGTACTTC.

This clone was recorded only once. The gene calls are TRBV6-4 and TRBJ2-7, with 10 bases matching TRBD2. The CDR3 runs 14 residues. V lost 4 bases, J lost 3 bases, and 3 bases stayed unmatched. Per germline, CDR1 MRHNA and CDR2 SNTAGT. CDR3 nucleotide sequence: TGTGCCAGCAGTGTACTAGCGGGGATCTACGAGCAGTACTTC. Its protein product is CASSVLAGIYEQYF.

J is TRBJ2-1 and V is TRBV9, with 9 bases aligning to TRBD2. CDR3 length: 13 residues. Germline loops: CDR1 SGDLS, CDR2 YYNGEE. After removal of 2 bases from V and 10 bases from J, the junction contained 4 bases not matched to a gene. The CDR3 region is CASSVRTSEEQFF. CDR3 in DNA: TGTGCCAGCAGCGTGAGGACTAGCGAGGAGCAGTTCTTC.

This clone appeared once. The chain combines TRBV28 with TRBJ2-7; 9 positions match TRBD2. The germline V gene has CDR1 MDHEN and CDR2 SYDVKM. The CDR3 contains 15 residues. V dropped 3 bases and J dropped 2; count of bases not matched to a gene: 5. The CDR3 spells CASSFGTSMAYEQYF. The CDR3 nucleotides read TGTGCCAGCAGTTTTGGGACTAGCATGGCCTACGAGCAGTACTTC.

The gene calls are TRBV28 and TRBJ2-2, with D unclear. This CDR3 has 14 amino acids. The germline V and J ends were trimmed by 3 bases and 5 bases, with 10 bases remaining between them. The germline gives CDR1 MDHEN, CDR2 SYDVKM. CDR3 sequence (DNA): TGTGCCAGCAGTTTCTTAGCTCGAACCGGGGAGCTGTTTTTT. This sequence encodes CASSFLARTGELFF. The full variable domain, its missing parts supplied by reference TRBV28 and TRBJ2-2, is DVKVTQSSRYLVKRTGEKVFLECVQDMDHENMFWYRQDPGLGLRLIYFSYDVKMKEKGDIPEGYSVSREKKERFSLILESASTNQTSMYLCASSFLARTGELFFGEGSRLTVL.

V and J are TRBV11-2 and TRBJ1-1, with TRBD1 matching over 7 bases. Germline V gene data show CDR1 as SGHAT and CDR2 as FQNNGV. The V and J ends lost 7 bases and 1 base, in that order; junction bases with no gene match: 9. This CDR3 has 15 residues. The CDR3 nucleotides are TGTGCCAGCACCCTCAGGGGGGGGCCGAACACTGAAGCTTTCTTT. This encodes CASTLRGGPNTEAFF.

This clone showed up just once. This chain connects TRBV10-3 to TRBJ1-5; possibly TRBD1 for D (6 bases). Germline values: CDR1 ENHRY, CDR2 SYGVKD. V lost 3 bases, J lost 5 bases, and 29 bases lay in between. CDR3 length: 20 residues. CDR3 nucleotides: TGTGCCATCAGTGATTCGGGGACACCGGTAGGGCCCAGAGACTATCAGCCCCAGCATTTT. Protein sequence: CAISDSGTPVGPRDYQPQHF.

The chain links TRBV27 to TRBJ1-4; D remains ambiguous. The germline V gene has CDR1 MNHEY and CDR2 SMNVEV (reference sequence). The CDR3 has 13 residues. V lost 4 bases to trimming and J lost 4 bases, with 7 bases between them. CDR3 nucleotide sequence: TGTGCCAGCAGTTGGAGCCTTAATGAAAAACTGTTTTTT. The encoded protein is CASSWSLNEKLFF.

This clone has just a few counts. J is TRBJ2-7 and V is TRBV7-9; tentative D call: TRBD1 (6 bases). CDR3 size: 17 residues. Trimming stripped 4 bases from V and 7 bases from J, with 26 bases between. Germline CDR1 reads SEHNR; CDR2 reads FQNEAQ (reference sequence). The CDR3 bases are TGTGCCAGCAGCTCCCCCAGGGAGCACAGGGTAGGGGGAGAGCAGTACTTC. This encodes CASSSPREHRVGGEQYF.

The rearrangement links TRBV28 to TRBJ1-4, with D possibly being TRBD1 (6 bases). The germline V and J ends were trimmed by 2 bases and 5 bases, with 12 bases remaining between them. The CDR3 consists of 15 residues. The germline V gene has CDR1 MDHEN and CDR2 SYDVKM. The CDR3 DNA sequence: TGTGCCAGCAGTTTAGGGGGGGCTCAAAATGAAAAACTGTTTTTT. It encodes CASSLGGAQNEKLFF.

This clone came up once. A far larger clone is just one base off, so this is likely a read error. The chain employs TRBV7-8 and TRBJ1-1; D is perhaps TRBD1 (6 bases). V lost 0 bases and J 5 bases, leaving 10 bases between the germline ends. Germline loops: CDR1 SGHVS, CDR2 FQNEAQ. The length of the CDR3 is 14 residues. CDR3 bases: TGTGCCAGCAGCTTAGCGGGGGGGGCGACTGAAGCTTTCTTT. It encodes CASSLAGGATEAFF. Supplemented by reference TRBV7-8 and TRBJ1-1, the full variable domain reads GAGVSQSPRYKVAKRGQDVALRCDPISGHVSLFWYQQALGQGPEFLTYFQNEAQLDKSGLPSDRFFAERPEGSVSTLKIQRTQQEDSAVYLCASSLAGGATEAFFGQGTRLTVV.

The rearrangement joins TRBV4-2 to TRBJ1-2; tentative D call: TRBD1 (5 bases). CDR3 length: 17 amino acids. The germline gives CDR1 LGHNA, CDR2 YNFKEQ. Trimming pared 1 base from V and 2 bases from J, leaving 17 bases between. Here the CDR3 DNA reads TGTGCCAGCAGCCAAGCCCTCTCCGGGACCCAAAACTATGGCTACACCTTC. This sequence encodes CASSQALSGTQNYGYTF.

This clone was counted only a few times. V gene TRBV5-8 combines with J gene TRBJ2-3; D is uncertain. Between the trimmed V and J ends, which lost 5 bases and 1 base, there was a span of 8 bases. CDR3 length equals 13 residues. Germline assignment: CDR1 SGHTS and CDR2 YDEGEE. CDR3 coding DNA: TGTGCCAGCAGAACCGGCGGCACAGATACGCAGTATTTT. This translates into CASRTGGTDTQYF.

Points on this clone: Given a far larger clone just one base away, this is likely a sequencing read error. V and J are TRBV10-3 and TRBJ1-4; unclear D gene. The CDR3 sequence is 13 residues long. Germline-derived CDR1 and CDR2 are ENHRY and SYGVKD. The V end lost 2 bases, the J end lost 6 bases, and 7 bases lay between the germline ends. The DNA of the CDR3 is TGTGCCATCAGTGAGGGCATACATGAAAAACTGTTTTTT. It encodes CAISEGIHEKLFF.

A note on this clone: A far larger clone is one base from this, pointing to a likely read error. The chain employs TRBV7-2 and TRBJ2-3; 14 bases are a match to TRBD2. The CDR3 contains 17 residues. The V gene's germline CDR1 is SGHTA and CDR2 FQGNSA. CDR3 protein: CDSSSFGTSGSADTQYF. CDR3 coding DNA: TGTGACAGCAGCTCCTTTGGGACTAGCGGGAGCGCAGATACGCAGTATTTT. Together with reference TRBV7-2 and TRBJ2-3, the CDR3 gives the full variable domain: GAGVSQSPSNKVTEKGKDVELRCDPISGHTALYWYRQSLGQGLEFLIYFQGNSAPDKSGLPSDRFSAERTGGSVSTLTIQRTQQEDSAVYLCDSSSFGTSGSADTQYFGPGTRLTVL.

The gene calls are TRBV29-1 and TRBJ1-2; 10 bases are a match to TRBD1. V gave up 4 bases and J gave up 4 bases; unmatched junction bases: 9. The CDR3 is 15 amino acids. Germline V gives CDR1 SQVTM, CDR2 ANQGSEA. The CDR3 nucleotides read TGCAGCGTTGCGCCGACAGGGGGCGGCGGCTATGGCTACACCTTC. Encoded protein: CSVAPTGGGGYGYTF.

As regards this clone: A read error likely explains this, since a far larger clone differs by one base. Other DNA sequences within the sample encode an identical CDR3. The genes are TRBV30 and TRBJ2-2; D is perhaps TRBD1 (6 bases). This CDR3 is built from 15 residues. Germline CDR1 GTSNPN, CDR2 SVGIG (reference sequence). CDR3 sequence (DNA): TGTGCCTGGAGTGTAAAACCCCGGGACACCCGGGAGCTGTTTTTT. This translates into CAWSVKPRDTRELFF.

V usage is TRBV5-4 and J usage is TRBJ2-1, with 8 bases matching TRBD2. CDR1 and CDR2 from the germline V gene are SGHNT and YYREEE (reference sequence). This CDR3 has 14 amino acids. The V gene end was trimmed by 4 bases and the J gene end by 4 bases; junction bases not matched to a gene: 4. CDR3 sequence (DNA): TGTGCCAGCAGCACCGGACTAGCTTACAATGAGCAGTTCTTC. Translated, it gives CASSTGLAYNEQFF.

This clone has only one observation. This sample also contains other DNA sequences that code for the same CDR3. The chain has TRBV7-9 and TRBJ1-3; 8 bases agree with TRBD1. The V gene's germline CDR1 is SEHNR and CDR2 FQNEAQ (reference sequence). The CDR3 runs 15 residues. V lost 1 base to trimming and J lost 4 bases; unmatched junction nucleotides: 3. The CDR3 sequence: CASSLGTGSGNTIYF. The CDR3 coding sequence is TGTGCCAGCAGCTTAGGGACAGGGAGCGGAAACACCATATATTTT.

Note on this clone: This probably arose from a read error, given a far larger clone one base away. Other DNA sequences in this sample translate to the same CDR3. The chain couples TRBV27 to TRBJ1-1, with D possibly being TRBD1 (5 bases). The CDR3 sequence is 15 residues long. The germline gives CDR1 MNHEY, CDR2 SMNVEV (reference sequence). The CDR3 nucleotides are TGTGCCAGCACCCCCAGGGTGGCTGTGAACACCGAAGCTTTCTTT. Encoded protein: CASTPRVAVNTEAFF.

This clone was observed a few times. The chain is built from TRBV6-1 and TRBJ2-2; D gene uncertain. V was shortened by 3 bases and J by 2 bases, with 7 bases between the two germline ends. Germline assignment: CDR1 MNHNS and CDR2 SASEGT. The CDR3 is 14 residues long. The CDR3 loop is CASSEGYNTGELFF. The CDR3 nucleotides read TGTGCCAGCAGTGAGGGCTACAACACCGGGGAGCTGTTTTTT.